Below, 28 T cell receptor beta chains from the same sample are listed, as sequenced in a study of long-term antiretroviral therapy in people with HIV. They ran version v3.0 of the immunoSEQ assay at survey level. Libraries were prepared by immunoSEQ multiplex PCR; TCRdb keeps only in-frame clonotypes and omits some of them. The sample includes roughly 16,000 clones, approximately 84% of them seen just once. The material sequenced was unsorted PBMCs, taken 0.5 years after starting antiretroviral therapy. Receptor source: a middle-aged woman with HIV.

The chain joins TRBV27 to TRBJ1-2; D possibly corresponds to TRBD1 (5 bases). V lost 0 bases and J lost 8, with 13 bases in between. The CDR3 has 14 residues. CDR1 and CDR2 from the germline V gene are MNHEY and SMNVEV (reference sequence). CDR3 residues: CASSLSQGVGGYTF. CDR3 bases: TGTGCCAGCAGTTTATCGCAGGGTGTCGGGGGCTACACCTTC.

The rearrangement links TRBV19 to TRBJ2-7; D is uncertain. The CDR3 loop spans 13 amino acids. With 3 bases removed from V and 8 bases from J, the gap between germline ends came to 14 bases. Germline assignment: CDR1 LNHDA and CDR2 SQIVND (reference sequence). The CDR3 nucleotides are TGTGCCAGTAGTATGGTCGCCGCTCAGCAGCAGTACTTC. It codes for CASSMVAAQQQYF.

A single count supports this clone. The CDR3 protein is CASSWASGSQYEQYF. CDR3 bases: TGTGCCAGCAGCTGGGCTAGCGGGAGTCAATACGAGCAGTACTTC. This chain joins TRBV5-4 and TRBJ2-7; TRBD2 matches 10 bases. V lost 3 bases and J lost 4; bases outside the gene matches: 7. Germline V CDR1 and CDR2: SGHNT, YYREEE (reference sequence). The CDR3 runs 15 residues.

Remarks on this clone: A read error may account for a junction end that differs from germline. V gene TRBV7-7 combines with J gene TRBJ2-7; D is possibly TRBD2 (6 bases). The CDR3 consists of 15 residues. Germline V gene lookup returns CDR1 SSHAT and CDR2 FNYEAQ (reference sequence). In DNA, the CDR3 is TGTGCTAGCAGCTTAGGAGGGGATGGTGCCTACGAGCAGTACTTC. Its protein is CASSLGGDGAYEQYF.

CDR3 bases: TGTGCCAGCAGCTTTGCGGGACCTGAAAAACTGTTTTTT. It codes for CASSFAGPEKLFF. This rearrangement joins TRBV7-9 to TRBJ1-4, with a weak D call TRBD1 (5 bases). In germline, CDR1 is SEHNR, CDR2 FQNEAQ (reference sequence). V shed 3 bases and J shed 7 bases, with 9 bases lying between them. The CDR3 loop spans 13 amino acids.

The V gene is TRBV2, the J gene TRBJ2-2; D is unresolved. The V gene lost 6 bases and the J gene lost 2 bases, with 10 bases spanning the gap. Germline V gene sequence: CDR1 SNHLY, CDR2 FYNNEI. This CDR3 region has 14 residues. Here the CDR3 DNA reads TGTGCCAGCAGCGGCCCCGAAAACACCGGGGAGCTGTTTTTT. It translates to CASSGPENTGELFF.

V is TRBV7-9 and J is TRBJ2-7; 8 bases are shared with TRBD1. Germline V gene data show CDR1 as SEHNR and CDR2 as FQNEAQ (reference sequence). V shed 3 bases, J shed 7 bases, and the junction held 8 bases outside the gene matches. The CDR3 is 14 residues long. CDR3 coding DNA: TGTGCCAGCAGCTTTACGGCAGGGGGCAGTGAGCAGTACTTC. Translation gives CASSFTAGGSEQYF.

CDR3 DNA sequence: TGTGCCAGCAAACTCGACAGGGGCCGAGGGGAAAAACTGTTTTTT. It yields the protein CASKLDRGRGEKLFF. V is TRBV6-5 and J is TRBJ1-4, with 8 bases matching TRBD1. V lost 7 bases, J lost 8 bases, and 12 bases stayed unmatched. This CDR3 contains 15 residues. Germline V lookup: CDR1 MNHEY, CDR2 SVGAGI.

V is TRBV6-1 and J is TRBJ2-5; either TRBD1 or TRBD2 may supply D (5 bases each). The CDR3 has 13 amino acids. Trimming shortened V by 5 bases and J by 2 bases, and 9 bases separated the two germline ends. Germline CDR1 MNHNS, CDR2 SASEGT. This CDR3 reads CASSRDPQETQYF. CDR3 sequence (DNA): TGTGCCAGCAGTCGGGACCCTCAAGAGACCCAGTACTTC.

J is TRBJ2-1 and V is TRBV19; 7 bases line up with TRBD2. There are 15 residues in the CDR3. J gave up 8 bases and V 2 bases, and 9 bases lay outside the gene matches. The germline V gene has CDR1 LNHDA and CDR2 SQIVND (reference sequence). DNA for the CDR3: TGTGCCAGTAGTATACCCGCGGGAGCTAAGGATGAGCAGTTCTTC. Protein: CASSIPAGAKDEQFF.

The chain combines TRBV27 with TRBJ2-7, with TRBD2 matching over 7 bases. Germline CDR1 and CDR2: MNHEY and SMNVEV (reference sequence). This CDR3 is 15 amino acids long. Trimming removed 1 base from V and 7 bases from J; junction bases left unmatched: 10. In nucleotides, the CDR3 is TGTGCCAGCAGTTTATTGGTGGGAGGGCCGGTAGAGCAGTACTTC. This encodes CASSLLVGGPVEQYF.

This chain uses TRBV7-9 with TRBJ2-5; D is perhaps TRBD1 (5 bases). Trimming took off 1 base at V and 7 bases at J, with 10 bases between the two ends. CDR3 length equals 13 residues. Germline V lookup: CDR1 SEHNR, CDR2 FQNEAQ (reference sequence). The CDR3 coding sequence is TGTGCCAGCAGCTTAGTAGGGGCGGCGACCCAGTACTTC. Translating it yields CASSLVGAATQYF.

V and J are TRBV27 and TRBJ1-4, with a possible D match to TRBD1 (6 bases). V was trimmed by 5 bases and J by 5 bases, leaving 12 bases between them. This CDR3 is built from 14 residues. The germline gives CDR1 MNHEY, CDR2 SMNVEV (reference sequence). CDR3 sequence: CASSTGTSNEKLFF. CDR3 DNA: TGTGCCAGCAGTACCGGGACAAGCAATGAAAAACTGTTTTTT.

The rearrangement uses TRBV25-1 and TRBJ2-2, with D perhaps TRBD1 (6 bases). The CDR3 has 15 amino acids. The ends were cut back, 3 bases at V and 7 bases at J, with 15 bases in the middle. Germline V CDR1 and CDR2: MGHDK, SYGVNS. CDR3 amino acids: CASSETRGWRGELFF. In DNA form, the CDR3 reads TGTGCCAGCAGTGAGACGAGGGGGTGGCGCGGGGAGCTGTTTTTT.

This clone turned up a few times. Germline is not matched at one junction end, which may reflect a read error. The chain has TRBV28 and TRBJ2-7; D possibly uses TRBD1 or TRBD2 (6 bases each). This CDR3 region has 15 residues. In germline, CDR1 is MDHEN, CDR2 SYDVKM. The chain's CDR3 is CASSLGGLSGRERNF. The CDR3 DNA reads as TGTGCCAGCAGTTTGGGGGGCCTTAGCGGACGTGAAAGGAACTTC.

The rearrangement links TRBV7-2 to TRBJ2-2, with 9 bases that match TRBD1. This CDR3 region has 15 residues. J gave up 7 bases and V 5 bases, and 8 bases lay outside the gene matches. The germline gives CDR1 SGHTA, CDR2 FQGNSA. The DNA for the CDR3 is TGTGCCAGCAGCGCGGCGGGACAGGGAATCGGGGAGCTGTTTTTT. Translation gives CASSAAGQGIGELFF. The variable domain in full, with the rest retrieved from reference TRBV7-2 and TRBJ2-2, is GAGVSQSPSNKVTEKGKDVELRCDPISGHTALYWYRQSLGQGLEFLIYFQGNSAPDKSGLPSDRFSAERTGGSVSTLTIQRTQQEDSAVYLCASSAAGQGIGELFFGEGSRLTVL.

The gene calls are TRBV6-5 and TRBJ2-5; D call uncertain. The V gene's germline CDR1 is MNHEY and CDR2 SVGAGI. The CDR3 has 14 residues. Trimming removed 2 bases from V and 0 bases from J, with 7 bases in between. The CDR3 DNA sequence: TGTGCCAGCAGTTACAGACCCGACCAAGAGACCCAGTACTTC. Encoded protein: CASSYRPDQETQYF.

The chain employs TRBV7-2 and TRBJ2-7; maybe TRBD1 (6 bases). This CDR3 contains 16 residues. Germline values: CDR1 SGHTA, CDR2 FQGNSA. V was clipped by 0 bases and J by 1 base, with 13 bases between them. CDR3 in DNA: TGTGCCAGCAGCTTAGCGAGCCAGGGGCGGTCCTACGAGCAGTACTTC. Translating it yields CASSLASQGRSYEQYF.

This clone was seen more than once but under ten times. This rearrangement joins TRBV19 to TRBJ1-2; D may be TRBD1 (5 bases). The V and J ends lost 3 bases and 5 bases respectively, with 19 bases between them. This CDR3 is built from 16 residues. CDR1 LNHDA and CDR2 SQIVND come from the germline V gene (reference sequence). Written as DNA, the CDR3 is TGTGCCAGTAGTATCTATGTATGGGGCGAAGAATATGGCTACACCTTC. This translates into CASSIYVWGEEYGYTF.

The chain is built from TRBV7-9 and TRBJ2-2; TRBD2 agrees at 15 bases. Germline CDR1 SEHNR, CDR2 FQNEAQ (reference sequence). This CDR3 spans 18 amino acids. J was trimmed by 5 bases and V by 5 bases; bases with no gene match: 9. CDR3 in DNA: TGTGCCAGCAGCCCGCGGACTAGCGGGGGGGCAGAGACCGGGGAGCTGTTTTTT. Amino acids: CASSPRTSGGAETGELFF.

The J gene is TRBJ2-3, the V gene TRBV6-5, with TRBD2 identical over 7 bases. Losses at the gene ends were 8 bases for V and 1 base for J; bases not matched to a gene: 6. CDR1 and CDR2 (germline): MNHEY, SVGAGI. The CDR3 runs to 14 residues. The CDR3, as DNA: TGTGCCAGCCAGGCTAGCGGAGGCACAGATACGCAGTATTTT. Translating it yields CASQASGGTDTQYF.

The V and J genes are TRBV29-1 and TRBJ2-4; 12 bases line up with TRBD1. This CDR3 is 12 amino acids long. The J segment lost 9 bases and the V segment lost 6 bases, leaving 3 bases of the junction unmatched. Germline assignment: CDR1 SQVTM and CDR2 ANQGSEA. Here the CDR3 reads CSVGTGGIIQYF. The CDR3 DNA reads TGCAGCGTCGGGACAGGGGGCATCATTCAGTACTTC.

This clone was detected a few times. V usage is TRBV6-5 and J usage is TRBJ2-7, with a tentative D call TRBD1 (6 bases). CDR3 size: 13 residues. In germline, CDR1 is MNHEY, CDR2 SVGAGI. V dropped 0 bases and J dropped 5 bases, with 8 bases sitting between them. As DNA, the CDR3 is TGTGCCAGCAGTTACTCATCAGGGGACGAGCAGTACTTC. It is translated as CASSYSSGDEQYF.

This chain connects TRBV11-2 to TRBJ1-5; tentative D call: TRBD1 (5 bases). The CDR3 consists of 15 residues. V gave up 1 base and J gave up 6 bases, with 13 bases separating them. Germline-derived CDR1 and CDR2 are SGHAT and FQNNGV. The CDR3 sequence: CASSLGGGFSQPQHF. The CDR3 region has the DNA TGTGCCAGCAGCTTAGGGGGCGGGTTTAGTCAGCCCCAGCATTTT.

This chain links TRBV12-5 with TRBJ2-1; TRBD2 agrees at 10 bases. Germline V gene data show CDR1 as LGHNT and CDR2 as FRNRAP. The V gene end was trimmed by 1 base and the J gene end by 10 bases; junction bases not matched to a gene: 7. This CDR3 comprises 15 residues. The CDR3 nucleotides read TGTGCTAGTGGTTTGGGCCTAGCGGGAGAAGACGAGCAGTTCTTC. It codes for CASGLGLAGEDEQFF.

This chain links TRBV28 with TRBJ1-5; D gene ambiguous. V shed 6 bases and J shed 0 bases, with 12 bases lying between them. Germline lookup yields CDR1 MDHEN and CDR2 SYDVKM. The CDR3 extends over 15 amino acids. The CDR3 loop reads CASRTGRYSNQPQHF. The CDR3 DNA follows: TGTGCCAGCAGAACCGGACGTTATAGCAATCAGCCCCAGCATTTT.

The chain is built from TRBV4-2 and TRBJ2-2; 8 nucleotides line up with TRBD2. The CDR3 spans 15 residues. J lost 5 bases, V lost 4 bases, and 6 bases had no gene match. CDR1 is LGHNA and CDR2 is YNFKEQ in the germline V gene. CDR3 loop: CASSPGGGRTGELFF. The CDR3 nucleotides read TGTGCCAGCAGCCCGGGGGGGGGTAGGACCGGGGAGCTGTTTTTT.

The V and J genes are TRBV7-9 and TRBJ1-3; no firm D call. The V and J ends lost 0 bases and 5 bases respectively, with 8 bases between them. The CDR3 length is 14 residues. Germline loops: CDR1 SEHNR, CDR2 FQNEAQ (reference sequence). The DNA of the CDR3 is TGTGCCAGCAGCTTAGCAGAGACCCGAAACACCATATATTTT. It is translated as CASSLAETRNTIYF.